The 10 T cell receptor beta chains below come from one sample, sequenced in a study of beta chain features in type 1 diabetes. The study, taken as a whole, reports: Shortening that was moderate but significant affected the TCRB CDR3s of Type 1 diabetes patients in all four CD4+ subsets.

These receptors' targets are unknown. The study reverse transcribed the entire isolated RNA, so it sequenced expressed TCRB transcripts. Only in-frame clones appear in the TCRdb table, and some are missing; sequencing was by immunoSEQ multiplex PCR. The top ten clones hold about 0.5% of a sample with about 160,000 clones, 7.5% to 9.5% of them seen once. The sample was central memory CD4+ T cells from blood. The source is a woman aged 18-29 years with type 1 diabetes.

This clone was detected only a few times. This chain connects TRBV5-1 to TRBJ2-7, with 12 bases aligning to TRBD1. This CDR3 has 15 amino acids. Trimming took 4 bases from V and 6 from J; bases not matched to a gene: 8. Germline-derived CDR1 and CDR2 are SGHRS and YFSETQ. The CDR3 loop is CASSPWGQGASEQYF. The CDR3 DNA reads as TGCGCCAGCAGCCCCTGGGGACAGGGGGCTAGCGAGCAGTACTTC.

The chain links TRBV18 to TRBJ2-7; 9 bases match TRBD1. V shed 3 bases and J 6 bases; nucleotides not matched to a gene: 6. The CDR3 spans 14 residues. Looked up from germline, CDR1 is KGHSH and CDR2 is LQKENI. CDR3 protein: CASSPGQGMGEQYF. DNA for the CDR3: TGTGCCAGCTCACCGGGACAGGGTATGGGCGAGCAGTACTTC.

This clone has a handful of counts. The rearrangement joins TRBV4-3 to TRBJ2-5, with 13 bases aligning to TRBD2. Germline-derived CDR1 and CDR2 are LGHNA and YSLEER. CDR3 size: 16 residues. Trimming took 4 bases from V and 5 from J; bases not matched to a gene: 7. CDR3 DNA: TGCGCCAGCAGCCCAGGACTAGCGGGGGCCGGGGAGACCCAGTACTTC. Translation gives CASSPGLAGAGETQYF.

The V gene is TRBV30, the J gene TRBJ1-1, with 7 bases fitting TRBD1. Germline lookup yields CDR1 GTSNPN and CDR2 SVGIG (reference sequence). The CDR3 totals 12 residues. Unmatched junction bases numbered 7, after V lost 2 bases and J lost 10 bases. As DNA, the CDR3 is TGTGCCTGGAGTCACAGGGGATTAAGAGCTTTCTTT. Translation: CAWSHRGLRAFF. Full variable domain (rest looked up from reference TRBV30 and TRBJ1-1): SQTIHQWPATLVQPVGSPLSLECTVEGTSNPNLYWYRQAAGRGLQLLFYSVGIGQISSEVPQNLSASRPQDRQFILSSKKLLLSDSGFYLCAWSHRGLRAFFGQGTRLTVV.

V gene TRBV7-3 combines with J gene TRBJ2-1; a weak D match, TRBD2 (6 bases). CDR1 is SGHTA and CDR2 is FQGTGA in the germline V gene. The CDR3 totals 15 residues. V lost 4 bases, J lost 2 bases, and 12 bases lay in between. CDR3 bases: TGTGCCAGCAGCTCCAGCGGGTCTACCTACAATGAGCAGTTCTTC. It yields the protein CASSSSGSTYNEQFF.

This clone turned up a few times. The chain uses TRBV28 and TRBJ2-7; D call uncertain. From germline, CDR1 is MDHEN and CDR2 SYDVKM. Trimming stripped 6 bases from V and 4 bases from J, with 13 bases between. The CDR3 totals 13 residues. The CDR3 DNA reads as TGTGCCAGCAGACCGGGTTTCGGGTACGAGCAGTACTTC. Its translation is CASRPGFGYEQYF.

This clone was picked up many times. Other DNA sequences in this specimen translate into the identical CDR3. The CDR3 nucleotides read TGCAGCGCCGGGGAGGGTTCCTACGAGCAGTACTTC. This gives the protein CSAGEGSYEQYF. The J gene is TRBJ2-7, the V gene TRBV29-1; 7 bases are shared with TRBD2. This CDR3 has 12 amino acids. V lost 7 bases and J lost 1; bases outside the gene matches: 4. CDR1 is SQVTM, CDR2 ANQGSEA, per germline.

This clone was recorded many times. This chain links TRBV29-1 with TRBJ2-1; perhaps TRBD2 as D (5 bases). V lost 4 bases and J 8 bases, leaving 6 bases between the germline ends. Per the germline V gene, CDR1 is SQVTM and CDR2 is ANQGSEA. This CDR3 spans 10 amino acids. DNA of the CDR3: TGCAGCGTTGGAGCGGATGAGCAGTTCTTC. Translating it yields CSVGADEQFF.

The CDR3 DNA sequence: TGTGCCAGCAGCTTGTTACAGGGGACCACAGATACGCAGTATTTT. Residues: CASSLLQGTTDTQYF. The genes are TRBV5-6 and TRBJ2-3, with 7 bases aligning to TRBD1. In germline, CDR1 is SGHDT, CDR2 YYEEEE. The V gene end was trimmed by 1 base and the J gene end by 2 bases; junction bases not matched to a gene: 4. The CDR3 covers 15 residues.

This clone was counted only a few times. The chain is built from TRBV4-3 and TRBJ1-1; D may be TRBD1 (6 bases). Germline V gene sequence: CDR1 LGHNA, CDR2 YSLEER. Trimming removed 5 bases at V and 3 bases at J, with 7 bases between. The CDR3 consists of 12 residues. The CDR3 reads CASSDRYTEAFF. The CDR3 nucleotides read TGCGCCAGCAGCGACAGGTACACTGAAGCTTTCTTT.